This T cell receptor beta chain was sequenced during a study of cytomegalovirus exposure and HLA in healthy donors. Study outcomes and limitations: Solely CMV serostatus was available to characterize immune exposure. The listing of 150 to 200 TCR beta chains classed them as cytomegalovirus-associated.

This CDR3 contains 13 residues. CDR1 and CDR2 from the germline V gene are SGHDN and FVKESK. Germline trimming cut 4 bases from V and 1 base from J; bases unmatched to any gene: 0. On this clone itself: No antigen is known for it.

Primers for the PCR totalled 60 Vbeta and 13 Jbeta. Produced via immunoSEQ multiplex PCR; TCRdb's table is partial and in-frame only. The data contain a few hundred thousand clones, less than 85% of them singletons. Donors consisted of healthy bone marrow donors. Specimen: PBMCs. The source of this sequence is a girl between 2 and 10 years old in good health and CMV-seronegative. This chain connects TRBV14 to TRBJ1-1; 7 nucleotides line up with TRBD1. CDR3 sequence: CASSRTGNTEAFF. The CDR3 DNA is TGTGCCAGCAGCCGGACAGGGAACACTGAAGCTTTCTTT.